This T cell receptor beta chain was obtained from a study of blood T cell repertoires in COVID-19. Study as a whole: Some COVID-19 samples were acute and others convalescent; all came from the United States, Italy and Spain. T cells, B-cell-depleted T cells, or PBMCs supplied cDNA or gDNA.

CDR1 SQVTM and CDR2 ANQGSEA come from the germline V gene. The CDR3 covers 14 residues. V was pared by 6 bases and J by 4 bases, with 17 bases between. Libraries were prepared by immunoSEQ multiplex PCR; TCRdb keeps only in-frame clonotypes and omits some of them. The sample comprises around 290,000 clones, 85% to 90% of which are singletons, and about 4.6% rests with the top ten. The chain employs TRBV29-1 and TRBJ2-3, with D possibly matching TRBD2 (6 bases). This clonotype originated in a middle-aged man with acute or convalescent COVID-19. The sample consisted of peripheral blood. The CDR3 loop reads CSVATSSGADTQYF. The CDR3 bases are TGCAGCGTGGCCACTAGCAGTGGGGCAGATACGCAGTATTTT.